The 26 T cell receptor beta chains listed next were all sequenced from one sample in a study of T-cell memory formation after mild COVID-19. A single record per CDR3 protein comes from TCRdb applying MiXCR to the 5' RACE reads. The sample holds nearly 250,000 distinct CDR3 sequences, 15% seen once. Sequenced sample: PBMCs or a T cell subset sorted from them (not recorded which). The receptors originated from an adult woman who had mild COVID-19 (a few samples of this study predate the infection). Cell type and time point are not known.

This sequence joins TRBV28 and TRBJ1-6, with TRBD1 matching 12 bases. V shed 6 bases and J 13 bases; nucleotides not matched to a gene: 10. Germline values: CDR1 MDHEN, CDR2 SYDVKM. The CDR3 consists of 15 residues. DNA of the CDR3: TGTGCCAGCAGCCTTCCGGGACAGGGGGCGACGCCCCTCCACTTT. Its protein product is CASSLPGQGATPLHF.

The V gene is TRBV24-1, the J gene TRBJ1-5; perhaps TRBD1 as D (5 bases). Between the trimmed V and J ends, which lost 5 bases and 1 base, there was a span of 11 bases. The length of the CDR3 is 15 residues. Germline V gene sequence: CDR1 KGHDR, CDR2 SFDVKD. For the CDR3, the DNA is TGTGCCACCAGTGTCTCGGGGGGGAGCAATCAGCCCCAGCATTTT. Amino acid sequence: CATSVSGGSNQPQHF.

In this sample, this clonotype turned up a few times. The genes are TRBV14 and TRBJ1-2; TRBD1 is a possible D gene (6 bases). Germline CDR1 and CDR2: SGHDN and FVKESK. The V gene lost 3 bases and the J gene lost 1 base, with 9 bases spanning the gap. The CDR3 sequence is 14 residues long. The CDR3 reads CASSQDSFNYGYTF. CDR3 sequence (DNA): TGTGCCAGCAGCCAGGACAGCTTTAACTATGGCTACACCTTC.

This clonotype appeared a few times. V and J are TRBV29-1 and TRBJ2-5, with TRBD2 identical over 8 bases. Trimming cost V 5 bases and J 6 bases; bases outside gene matches: 8. The CDR3 has 13 amino acids. CDR1 is SQVTM, CDR2 ANQGSEA, per germline. The CDR3 loop is CSVPGGMRKTQYF. The CDR3 bases are TGCAGCGTTCCGGGGGGGATGCGAAAGACCCAGTACTTC.

This clonotype was counted between two and nine times. CDR3 DNA: TGTGCCAGCGGCCGGGTCCTGGGTACCTACGAGCAGTACTTC. Translation gives CASGRVLGTYEQYF. The chain uses TRBV6-5 and TRBJ2-7; D gene uncertain. Trimming took 8 bases from V and 2 from J, leaving 16 bases between them. Germline CDR1 is MNHEY and CDR2 is SVGAGI. The CDR3 has 14 residues.

V is TRBV7-9 and J is TRBJ2-1; D might be TRBD1 or TRBD2, each matching 5 bases. Germline V gene lookup returns CDR1 SEHNR and CDR2 FQNEAQ (reference sequence). The V end was cut by 5 bases, the J end by 6 bases, with 17 bases between. The CDR3 is 15 residues long. The CDR3 coding sequence is TGTGCCAGCAGCCCTCAAACCGGGACCCCCAATGAGCAGTTCTTC. This gives the protein CASSPQTGTPNEQFF.

A few counts support this clonotype. This rearrangement joins TRBV20-1 to TRBJ1-2, with TRBD1 matching 9 bases. In germline, CDR1 is DFQATT, CDR2 SNEGSKA (reference sequence). The V segment lost 0 bases and the J segment 8 bases; nucleotides outside the gene matches: 10. CDR3 length: 15 amino acids. The CDR3 protein is CSARDLPGTGRGYTF. The CDR3 DNA sequence: TGCAGTGCTAGAGATCTCCCCGGGACAGGGAGAGGCTACACCTTC.

In nucleotides, the CDR3 is TGTGCCAGCAGCTCCCTAGGACAGGGATCAGAGACCCAGTACTTC. Protein product: CASSSLGQGSETQYF. The gene calls are TRBV7-3 and TRBJ2-5; 8 positions match TRBD1. The CDR3 sequence is 15 residues long. The V and J ends lost 4 bases and 4 bases, in that order; junction bases with no gene match: 8. Per germline, CDR1 SGHTA and CDR2 FQGTGA.

There are many counts of this clonotype. CDR3 region: CASSIRGGFGNEQFF. CDR3 coding DNA: TGTGCCAGTAGTATACGCGGGGGGTTTGGGAATGAGCAGTTCTTC. J is TRBJ2-1 and V is TRBV19, with 8 bases matching TRBD2. The junction had 7 bases not matched to a gene; V was cut back by 2 bases and J by 7 bases. This CDR3 is 15 amino acids long. Germline V gene sequence: CDR1 LNHDA, CDR2 SQIVND (reference sequence).

V and J are TRBV5-1 and TRBJ1-1; a weak D match, TRBD1 (6 bases). Trimming took off 6 bases at V and 8 bases at J, with 20 bases between the two ends. Germline values: CDR1 SGHRS, CDR2 YFSETQ. The CDR3 length is 14 residues. Here the CDR3 DNA reads TGCGCCAGCAAGATTGTGTTTCAGGGGACCGAAGCTTTCTTT. Its protein product is CASKIVFQGTEAFF.

This chain uses TRBV21-1 with TRBJ2-1; no DNA check was done on the table's D call, TRBD2. TRBV21-1 is given as a pseudogene. The CDR3 has 15 residues. This CDR3 reads CASSSLASGRREQFF. The CDR3 region has the DNA TGTGCCAGCAGCAGTCTCGCTAGCGGGAGAAGAGAGCAGTTCTTC.

This sequence joins TRBV20-1 and TRBJ2-1; TRBD2 matches at 11 bases. CDR3 size: 15 residues. The J segment lost 4 bases and the V segment lost 5 bases, leaving 7 bases of the junction unmatched. CDR1 is DFQATT, CDR2 SNEGSKA, per germline (reference sequence). This CDR3 is CSAFTLAGGYNEQFF. CDR3 DNA sequence: TGCAGTGCTTTCACTCTAGCGGGGGGTTACAATGAGCAGTTCTTC.

This clonotype turned up a few times. This chain uses TRBV15 with TRBJ1-1; D gene unclear. The CDR3 covers 12 residues. The V end was cut by 6 bases, the J end by 0 bases, with 5 bases between. Germline CDR1 LNHNV, CDR2 YYDKDF (reference sequence). The CDR3 sequence is CATRRLNTEAFF. For the CDR3, the DNA is TGTGCCACCAGACGTCTGAACACTGAAGCTTTCTTT.

There are a few counts of this clonotype. V and J are TRBV19 and TRBJ2-2, with D perhaps matching TRBD2 (6 bases). Germline CDR1 and CDR2: LNHDA and SQIVND (reference sequence). With 6 bases removed from V and 1 base from J, the gap between germline ends came to 12 bases. This CDR3 spans 15 amino acids. CDR3 residues: CASRTGTLNTGELFF. CDR3 DNA sequence: TGTGCCAGTAGGACCGGGACTTTGAACACCGGGGAGCTGTTTTTT.

This clonotype was counted a few times. The chain employs TRBV20-1 and TRBJ2-1; D unresolved. This CDR3 has 11 amino acids. Trimming removed 1 base from V and 10 bases from J, with 8 bases in between. CDR1 and CDR2 (germline): DFQATT, SNEGSKA (reference sequence). CDR3 bases: TGCAGTGCTAGAGTATATGGAGAGCAGTTCTTC. As protein: CSARVYGEQFF.

This clonotype has at least ten counts. The chain recombines TRBV7-9 with TRBJ2-1, with D possibly TRBD2 on 6 matching bases. Germline V gene sequence: CDR1 SEHNR, CDR2 FQNEAQ (reference sequence). The CDR3 has 11 residues. Trimming shortened V by 4 bases and J by 15 bases, and 13 bases separated the two germline ends. DNA for the CDR3: TGTGCCAGCAGCTCGGGACTGGTTGTGTTCTTC. Translating it yields CASSSGLVVFF.

This clonotype has just a few counts. This rearrangement joins TRBV14 to TRBJ2-5; perhaps TRBD2 as D (5 bases). There are 14 residues in the CDR3. Trimming removed 0 bases at V and 4 bases at J, with 9 bases between. Germline V lookup: CDR1 SGHDN, CDR2 FVKESK. The DNA of the CDR3 is TGTGCCAGCAGCCAAGACAGCGGAGGAGAGACCCAGTACTTC. This codes for CASSQDSGGETQYF.

The chain employs TRBV29-1 and TRBJ2-1; D remains ambiguous. Per germline, CDR1 SQVTM and CDR2 ANQGSEA. V lost 5 bases, J lost 9 bases, and 8 bases lay in between. This CDR3 is 10 amino acids long. In DNA form, the CDR3 reads TGCAGCGTTTGGACCAGTGAGCAGTTCTTC. Translated: CSVWTSEQFF.

The rearrangement links TRBV14 to TRBJ2-7; the D gene is possibly TRBD2 (6 bases). The CDR3 totals 14 residues. The germline V and J ends were trimmed by 3 bases and 3 bases, with 12 bases remaining between them. Per germline, CDR1 SGHDN and CDR2 FVKESK. For the CDR3, the DNA is TGTGCCAGCAGCCAGGGGGGTTCTCTCTACGAGCAGTACTTC. It specifies CASSQGGSLYEQYF.

The chain joins TRBV6-4 to TRBJ2-2, with 7 positions matching TRBD2. The CDR3 length is 15 residues. V dropped 6 bases and J dropped 4; count of bases not matched to a gene: 8. Germline V CDR1 and CDR2: MRHNA, SNTAGT. Here the CDR3 DNA reads TGTGCCAGCAGAGTAGAGCGGGGAGGCACCGGGGAGCTGTTTTTT. Protein product: CASRVERGGTGELFF.

The chain carries TRBV12-3 or TRBV12-4 and TRBJ1-4; possibly TRBD1 for D (6 bases). V was cut by 5 bases and J by 3 bases, with 10 bases left in between. The CDR3 is made up of 14 amino acids. The DNA for the CDR3 is TGTGCCAGCAGTCCCAGGGGATCTAATGAAAAACTGTTTTTT. Its translation: CASSPRGSNEKLFF.

The chain links TRBV2 to TRBJ1-2; D remains unclear. Germline CDR1 SNHLY, CDR2 FYNNEI. CDR3 length: 14 amino acids. V was clipped by 4 bases and J by 2 bases, with 11 bases between them. CDR3 protein: CASSAVSANYGYTF. The DNA for the CDR3 is TGTGCCAGCAGTGCCGTCAGTGCGAACTATGGCTACACCTTC.

In its sample, this clonotype was seen a few times. The rearrangement uses TRBV20-1 and TRBJ2-1; 7 bases are shared with TRBD2. V shed 2 bases and J 3 bases; nucleotides not matched to a gene: 16. CDR1 is DFQATT, CDR2 SNEGSKA, per germline (reference sequence). CDR3 length equals 18 residues. CDR3 coding DNA: TGCAGTGCTAGAAGAGGGGCTAGCGGACCAGGATACTACAATGAGCAGTTCTTC. Translating gives CSARRGASGPGYYNEQFF.

A few counts support this clonotype. This chain uses TRBV24-1 with TRBJ2-1; 13 nucleotides agree with TRBD2. The J segment lost 10 bases and the V segment lost 7 bases, leaving 9 bases of the junction unmatched. The CDR3 runs 15 residues. Germline values: CDR1 KGHDR, CDR2 SFDVKD. The CDR3 here is CATRSLAGGSGEQFF. The CDR3, as DNA: TGTGCCACCAGATCACTAGCGGGAGGGTCTGGGGAGCAGTTCTTC.

This clonotype was counted only a few times. The V gene is TRBV12-3 or TRBV12-4, the J gene TRBJ2-2; tentatively, D is TRBD1 or TRBD2 (6 bases each). Trimming removed 3 bases at V and 2 bases at J, with 13 bases between. The CDR3 runs to 16 residues. This chain's CDR3 is CASSFGGGLNTGELFF. The CDR3 nucleotides are TGTGCCAGCAGTTTCGGGGGCGGACTTAACACCGGGGAGCTGTTTTTT.

This chain links TRBV5-6 with TRBJ1-5; D unresolved. CDR1 and CDR2 from the germline V gene are SGHDT and YYEEEE. This CDR3 contains 15 residues. V gave up 1 base and J gave up 2 bases, with 10 bases separating them. CDR3 sequence reads: CASSLRFAGNQPQHF. In nucleotides, the CDR3 is TGTGCCAGCAGCTTGCGGTTTGCTGGCAATCAGCCCCAGCATTTT. Looking up the rest from reference TRBV5-6 and TRBJ1-5 gives the full variable domain: DAGVTQSPTHLIKTRGQQVTLRCSPKSGHDTVSWYQQALGQGPQFIFQYYEEEERQRGNFPDRFSGHQFPNYSSELNVNALLLGDSALYLCASSLRFAGNQPQHFGDGTRLSIL.